Listed below are T cell receptor beta chains from one sample, sequenced in a study of brain T cells in children with intractable seizures. The repertoire was sequenced with immunoSEQ multiplex PCR; TCRdb's copy has only in-frame clones and lacks some. The sample contains roughly 69,000 clones, approximately 95% of which appear only once. The material sequenced was peripheral blood, taken at surgery. The receptor set was obtained from a boy younger than two with focal cortical dysplasia and intractable seizures. Each CDR3 is given with its conserved first and last residue. The D gene is left open where the match is weak. Some rows have no size entry. The others give once, few or many, or a class for an expanded clone.

v_call	d_call	clone_size	j_call	cdr3_nt	cdr3_aa
TRBV9	NA	NA	TRBJ2-1	TGTGCCAGCAGCGTCCCTTCGGATGAGCAGTTCTTC	CASSVPSDEQFF
TRBV21-1	NA	NA	TRBJ1-2	TGTGCCAGCAGCAAGCGGAATGGGCAGGACTATGGCTACACCTTC	CASSKRNGQDYGYTF
TRBV15	TRBD1	NA	TRBJ2-3	TGTGCCACCAGCAACCGACAGGGTGGAACAGATACGCAGTATTTT	CATSNRQGGTDTQYF
TRBV5-4	NA	NA	TRBJ2-7	TGTGCCAGCAGCTTCGGTTACGAGCAGTACTTC	CASSFGYEQYF
TRBV6-5	TRBD2	NA	TRBJ2-7	TGTGCCAGCACCACCGGACTAGCGGGTTTAGACGAGCAGTACTTC	CASTTGLAGLDEQYF
TRBV10-1	NA	NA	TRBJ1-1	TGCGCCAGCAGTTTGGACAGCATGGAAAAAGAAGCTTTCTTT	CASSLDSMEKEAFF
TRBV27	TRBD2	NA	TRBJ2-7	TGTGCCAGCAGTCTGACTAGCGGGGGCTCCTACGAGCAGTACTTC	CASSLTSGGSYEQYF
TRBV11-2	NA	NA	TRBJ2-1	TGTGCCAGCAGCTTAGAAGGGGGGGGAATATACAATGAGCAGTTCTTC	CASSLEGGGIYNEQFF
TRBV19	NA	NA	TRBJ1-4	TGTGCCAGTAGTATTGGCAGCCTGAATGAAAAACTGTTTTTT	CASSIGSLNEKLFF
TRBV19	NA	NA	TRBJ1-3	TGTGCCAGTAGTGTCTCTGGAAACACCATATATTTT	CASSVSGNTIYF
TRBV6-4	NA	NA	TRBJ1-1	TGTGCCAGCAGTGACACAGGGAGAACTGAAGCTTTCTTT	CASSDTGRTEAFF
TRBV28	NA	NA	TRBJ2-5	TGTGCCAGCAAGCTTGCCCAGACCCAGTACTTC	CASKLAQTQYF
TRBV19	NA	NA	TRBJ2-5	TGTGCCAGTAGTTCACAGGGTGAGACCCAGTACTTC	CASSSQGETQYF
TRBV5-5	NA	NA	TRBJ1-2	TGTGCCAGCAGCTTGGAAAAGGGACTTGCTCCCCGTAACTATGGCTACACCTTC	CASSLEKGLAPRNYGYTF
TRBV19	NA	NA	TRBJ1-3	TGTGCCAGTAGCCCAACGACAGGTCTCGGAAACACCATATATTTT	CASSPTTGLGNTIYF
TRBV15	TRBD2	NA	TRBJ2-1	TGTGCCACCAGCAGGAACCTAGCGGGAGTTCAAAATGAGCAGTTCTTC	CATSRNLAGVQNEQFF
TRBV6-5	NA	NA	TRBJ2-7	TGTGCCAGCAGTTACTCTCGGGGGTCCTACGAGCAGTACTTC	CASSYSRGSYEQYF
TRBV4-2	NA	NA	TRBJ1-3	TGTGCCAGCAGCCAAGATCCTCGCCAAATGAGCTCTGGAAACACCATATATTTT	CASSQDPRQMSSGNTIYF
TRBV24-1	NA	NA	TRBJ1-3	TGTGCCACCAGTGCGGCGGGCACTGGAAACACCATATATTTT	CATSAAGTGNTIYF
TRBV28	NA	once	TRBJ2-1	TGTGCCAGCACCGGGCGGACAGCTCTGTGGAATGAGCAGTTCTTC	CASTGRTALWNEQFF
TRBV7-6	TRBD1	NA	TRBJ2-2	TGTGCCAGCAGCTTAAACCACAGGGGGCTTGGAAAGGGTACCGGGGAGCTGTTTTTT	CASSLNHRGLGKGTGELFF
TRBV27	TRBD1	once	TRBJ2-7	TGTGCCAGCAGTTTAGGGACAGGGGGCGAGCAGTACTTC	CASSLGTGGEQYF
TRBV6-1	NA	NA	TRBJ2-2	TGTGCCAGCAGTGAGGCGCGGGGCGCCGGGGAGCTGTTTTTT	CASSEARGAGELFF
TRBV6-5	TRBD1	NA	TRBJ2-7	TGTGCCAGCATCCGAAACAGGGGCGGTATTGACGAGCAGTACTTC	CASIRNRGGIDEQYF
TRBV5-4	TRBD1	NA	TRBJ1-2	TGTGCCAGCAGCGAAGGACAGGGTTGGTGGGGCTACACCTTC	CASSEGQGWWGYTF
TRBV6-2/TRBV6-3	NA	NA	TRBJ2-1	TGTGCCAGCGGCCAAGCGCGTGAGCAGTTCTTC	CASGQAREQFF
TRBV18	TRBD2	NA	TRBJ2-1	TGTGCCAGCTCCCCAGCCGGGAGGGCCGCTTCCTACAATGAGCAGTTCTTC	CASSPAGRAASYNEQFF
TRBV6-4	NA	NA	TRBJ1-6	TGTGCCAGCAGTCAGACAGGAAATTCACCCCTCCACTTT	CASSQTGNSPLHF
TRBV4-1	TRBD2	NA	TRBJ2-5	TGCGCCAGCAGCCGGGAAGATAGCGGGGGTTTAAAGACCCAGTACTTC	CASSREDSGGLKTQYF
TRBV3-1/TRBV3-2	TRBD1	NA	TRBJ2-7	TGTGCCAGCAGCCAGGGACAGGGGGCCTTCTTGCAGTACTTC	CASSQGQGAFLQYF
TRBV5-1	NA	NA	TRBJ2-1	TGCGCCAGCCTGCGGGATGACAACTACAATGAGCAGTTCTTC	CASLRDDNYNEQFF
TRBV7-9	NA	NA	TRBJ2-1	TGTGCCAGCAGCCCCGCGGACCCCGGGGGACACAATGAGCAGTTCTTC	CASSPADPGGHNEQFF
TRBV5-1	NA	NA	TRBJ2-2	TGCGCCAGCAGCTTGGGACAGAACACCGGGGAGCTGTTTTTT	CASSLGQNTGELFF
TRBV12-3/TRBV12-4	NA	NA	TRBJ1-2	TGTGCCAGCAGTTTCGTGGATGGCTACACCTTC	CASSFVDGYTF
TRBV5-1	NA	NA	TRBJ2-3	TGCGCCAGCAGCCTCGCAGGGACCCGTCCCACAGATACGCAGTATTTT	CASSLAGTRPTDTQYF